The sequence of this TCR beta chain was determined in a study of blood T cell repertoires in COVID-19. About the research overall: Samples taken during acute and convalescent COVID-19 were collected in the United States, Italy and Spain. T cells, B-cell-depleted T cells, or PBMCs supplied cDNA or gDNA.

Authors' methods: By means of reference gene primer amplification, nucleated cell counts were estimated. Sequencing was performed with immunoSEQ multiplex PCR; in TCRdb, only in-frame clones are kept and a portion is missing. V, J and clone size are taken as reported in that table, and D and trimming were inferred from the DNA itself. The sample records about 110,000 clones, over 60% being singletons. The CDR3 consists of 16 residues. The germline V and J ends were trimmed by 3 bases and 1 base, with 13 bases remaining between them. Germline CDR1 reads SNHLY; CDR2 reads FYNNEI. The chain has TRBV2 and TRBJ1-5, with D tentatively TRBD1 (5 bases). The material sequenced was peripheral blood. The source is a man aged 65-85 years with acute or convalescent COVID-19. The CDR3 reads CASSESGGESNQPQHF. CDR3 sequence (DNA): TGTGCCAGCAGTGAGAGCGGAGGGGAGAGCAATCAGCCCCAGCATTTT. The full variable domain, in which reference TRBV2 and TRBJ1-5 provide the parts outside the CDR3, is EPEVTQTPSHQVTQMGQEVILRCVPISNHLYFYWYRQILGQKVEFLVSFYNNEISEKSEIFDDQFSVERPDGSNFTLKIRSTKLEDSAMYFCASSESGGESNQPQHFGDGTRLSIL.